What follows are 31 T cell receptor beta chains derived from one specimen sequenced in a study of regulatory T cells in long-lasting Graves disease. Investigators prepared the TCR beta libraries by applying iRepertoire HTBI primers and Arm-PCR of CDR3 regions. One entry per CDR3 protein, called by TCRdb with MiXCR from the multiplex PCR reads. In the table there are 650,000 to 850,000 distinct CDR3 sequences, 30% of which are singletons. This sample's time point: persistent/refractory GD, antithyroid drugs over 5 years with positive TRAb. Making the TCR library involved RNA that had been extracted from PBMCs. Specimen: peripheral blood mononuclear cells (PBMCs), collected when the disease was refractory, from a patient treated with antithyroid drugs. The receptors were gathered from a female donor with Graves disease.

This clonotype was seen more than once but under ten times. The rearrangement links TRBV5-1 to TRBJ1-2; D is uncertain. V lost 0 bases and J lost 4, with 10 bases in between. Germline CDR1 reads SGHRS; CDR2 reads YFSETQ. The CDR3 is made up of 14 amino acids. CDR3 amino acids: CASSLAEPRYGYTF. DNA of the CDR3: TGCGCCAGCAGCTTGGCCGAGCCTCGCTATGGCTACACCTTC.

In this sample, this clonotype turned up a few times. V and J are TRBV5-1 and TRBJ1-1; tentatively, D is TRBD1 (6 bases). The ends were cut back, 3 bases at V and 7 bases at J, with 16 bases in the middle. Germline V gene sequence: CDR1 SGHRS, CDR2 YFSETQ. The CDR3 covers 14 residues. This CDR3 is CASSWDTAGNEAFF. DNA for the CDR3: TGCGCCAGCAGCTGGGACACCGCGGGTAATGAAGCTTTCTTT.

In its sample, this clonotype was seen many times. The rearrangement joins TRBV12-3 or TRBV12-4 to TRBJ1-2; unclear D gene. The CDR3 runs 11 residues. V shed 4 bases and J shed 7 bases, with 7 bases lying between them. The CDR3 loop reads CASSWVGGYTF. In DNA form, the CDR3 reads TGTGCCAGCAGTTGGGTGGGTGGCTACACCTTC.

This clonotype was counted only a few times. V is TRBV27 and J is TRBJ1-5, with D hard to call. Deletions cut 5 bases from V and 0 bases from J, with 11 bases between. This CDR3 is built from 15 residues. Germline CDR1 reads MNHEY; CDR2 reads SMNVEV (reference sequence). The CDR3 coding sequence is TGTGCCAGCAGTCAAGGGCAGCTTAGCAATCAGCCCCAGCATTTT. Amino acids: CASSQGQLSNQPQHF.

CDR3 loop: CASSYSVGATEAFF. As DNA, the CDR3 is TGTGCCAGCAGTTATTCAGTGGGGGCCACTGAAGCTTTCTTT. V gene TRBV6-9 combines with J gene TRBJ1-1, with D perhaps TRBD1 (6 bases). V gave up 0 bases and J gave up 4 bases, with 9 bases separating them. The germline V gene has CDR1 MNHGY and CDR2 SVAAGI. The CDR3 is made up of 14 amino acids.

In DNA form, the CDR3 reads TGCAGTGCCAAGACAGGGGGAAGAACTGAAGCTTTCTTT. Encoded protein: CSAKTGGRTEAFF. The rearrangement joins TRBV20-1 to TRBJ1-1, with TRBD1 matching 9 bases. Germline assignment: CDR1 DFQATT and CDR2 SNEGSKA (reference sequence). CDR3 length equals 13 residues. V was pared by 6 bases and J by 5 bases, with 7 bases of the junction left unmatched.

V and J are TRBV6-1 and TRBJ2-7, with 8 nucleotides matching TRBD2. The trim removed 6 bases at V and 7 bases at J, leaving 8 bases unmatched. Per the germline V gene, CDR1 is MNHNS and CDR2 is SASEGT. CDR3 length: 13 residues. CDR3 DNA: TGTGCCAGCAGCCCCCGGGGGGGTAGGGAGCAGTACTTC. It encodes CASSPRGGREQYF.

This clonotype was seen more than once but under ten times. CDR3 residues: CASSLAVRDRGLHHYGYTF. The DNA of the CDR3 is TGTGCCAGCAGCTTAGCCGTCCGGGACAGGGGCTTGCATCACTATGGCTACACCTTC. V is TRBV7-9 and J is TRBJ1-2; the match to TRBD1 covers 10 bases. The V segment lost 0 bases and the J segment 3 bases; nucleotides outside the gene matches: 13. In germline, CDR1 is SEHNR, CDR2 FQNEAQ (reference sequence). This CDR3 comprises 19 residues.

There are many counts of this clonotype. The rearrangement links TRBV20-1 to TRBJ1-1; D not certain. The CDR3 length is 13 residues. CDR1 DFQATT and CDR2 SNEGSKA come from the germline V gene (reference sequence). V was cut by 3 bases and J by 0 bases, with 8 bases left in between. The CDR3 is CSARPVMNTEAFF. Written as DNA, the CDR3 is TGCAGTGCTAGGCCAGTCATGAACACTGAAGCTTTCTTT.

The CDR3 nucleotides read TGTGCCAGTAGTCCTAACCCCGGGGGGACTGAAGCTTTCTTT. Translated, it gives CASSPNPGGTEAFF. The chain joins TRBV19 to TRBJ1-1; a possible D gene is TRBD1 (5 bases). V was trimmed by 5 bases and J by 5 bases, leaving 15 bases between them. The CDR3 sequence is 14 residues long. Germline CDR1 is LNHDA and CDR2 is SQIVND (reference sequence).

This clonotype was picked up a small number of times. V and J are TRBV11-1 and TRBJ2-7; D ambiguous. Per germline, CDR1 SGHAT and CDR2 FQDESV (reference sequence). V was cut by 5 bases and J by 3 bases, with 17 bases left in between. The CDR3 spans 15 residues. The CDR3 coding sequence is TGTGCCAGCAGCCAAGATCCAAGGGCAGTCTACGAGCAGTACTTC. It encodes CASSQDPRAVYEQYF.

This clonotype has at least ten counts. J is TRBJ2-7 and V is TRBV6-1; 7 bases are a match to TRBD1. V lost 8 bases and J lost 2; bases outside the gene matches: 9. The CDR3 consists of 14 residues. Germline V gene data show CDR1 as MNHNS and CDR2 as SASEGT. The CDR3 DNA sequence: TGTGCCAGCCGACGGGACAGTAGCCCCTACGAGCAGTACTTC. Protein: CASRRDSSPYEQYF.

The gene calls are TRBV27 and TRBJ1-5; TRBD1 aligns across 9 bases. The CDR3 runs 14 residues. Germline CDR1 reads MNHEY; CDR2 reads SMNVEV (reference sequence). V trimming: 6 bases; J trimming: 5 bases; junction bases outside the gene matches: 5. The CDR3 spells CASSDRGFYQPQHF. CDR3 nucleotides: TGTGCCAGCAGCGACAGGGGGTTCTATCAGCCCCAGCATTTT.

The chain uses TRBV20-1 and TRBJ2-7; either TRBD1 or TRBD2 may fit D (6 bases each). This CDR3 is 15 amino acids long. CDR1 is DFQATT and CDR2 is SNEGSKA in the germline V gene (reference sequence). V was shortened by 0 bases and J by 0 bases, with 12 bases between the two germline ends. The CDR3 region is CSARDRGGGSYEQYF. The CDR3 DNA follows: TGCAGTGCTAGAGATCGCGGAGGGGGCTCCTACGAGCAGTACTTC.

V is TRBV9 and J is TRBJ2-5; 7 bases agree with TRBD1. Germline lookup yields CDR1 SGDLS and CDR2 YYNGEE. Germline trimming cut 1 base from V and 2 bases from J; bases unmatched to any gene: 5. The CDR3 is 15 residues long. CDR3 region: CASSVSTGTQETQYF. The CDR3 DNA is TGTGCCAGCAGCGTATCGACAGGGACGCAAGAGACCCAGTACTTC.

The chain carries TRBV11-2 and TRBJ2-2, with 11 bases that match TRBD2. The CDR3 is made up of 16 amino acids. Germline V CDR1 and CDR2: SGHAT, FQNNGV. V was pared by 3 bases and J by 5 bases, with 5 bases of the junction left unmatched. The CDR3 spells CASSFVAGGRTGELFF. The DNA for the CDR3 is TGTGCCAGCAGCTTCGTAGCGGGAGGGCGAACCGGGGAGCTGTTTTTT.

This clonotype has only a few counts. The chain carries TRBV7-2 and TRBJ2-7, with 9 bases lining up with TRBD1. Looked up from germline, CDR1 is SGHTA and CDR2 is FQGNSA. V lost 2 bases to trimming and J lost 2 bases; unmatched junction nucleotides: 7. The CDR3 consists of 16 residues. DNA for the CDR3: TGTGCCAGCAGCTTATTCGCGACAGGGGGTGCCTACGAGCAGTACTTC. It yields the protein CASSLFATGGAYEQYF.

This clonotype showed up many times. V is TRBV12-3 or TRBV12-4 and J is TRBJ1-1, with 9 bases fitting TRBD1. V was pared by 6 bases and J by 4 bases, with 3 bases of the junction left unmatched. The CDR3 runs to 13 residues. The CDR3 DNA reads as TGTGCCAGCAGCCGGGACAGGGCCACTGAAGCTTTCTTT. This encodes CASSRDRATEAFF.

This clonotype was seen more than once but under ten times. The chain combines TRBV3-1 with TRBJ2-5, with 10 nucleotides matching TRBD1. The V gene's germline CDR1 is LGHDT and CDR2 YNNKEL (reference sequence). V shed 4 bases, J shed 5 bases, and the junction held 10 bases outside the gene matches. The CDR3 contains 16 residues. The CDR3 reads CASSPRTGGSGETQYF. In nucleotides, the CDR3 is TGTGCCAGCAGCCCCAGGACAGGGGGATCAGGGGAGACCCAGTACTTC.

This clonotype was found a few times. This rearrangement joins TRBV3-1 to TRBJ2-5, with TRBD2 identical over 10 bases. V trimming: 1 base; J trimming: 6 bases; junction bases outside the gene matches: 14. Germline CDR1 is LGHDT and CDR2 is YNNKEL (reference sequence). The CDR3 is 18 residues long. In DNA form, the CDR3 reads TGTGCCAGCAGCCAAGGGGGAGGTACTAGCGGGATCTTGAAGACCCAGTACTTC. Translated: CASSQGGGTSGILKTQYF.

This clonotype was recorded a few times. This chain connects TRBV20-1 to TRBJ1-2; maybe TRBD1 (6 bases). In germline, CDR1 is DFQATT, CDR2 SNEGSKA (reference sequence). The CDR3 covers 11 residues. With 6 bases removed from V and 4 bases from J, the gap between germline ends came to 9 bases. In nucleotides, the CDR3 is TGCAGTGCAACAGGGCCCTATGGCTACACCTTC. Residues: CSATGPYGYTF.

The V and J genes are TRBV29-1 and TRBJ1-1, with D unclear. This CDR3 is built from 9 residues. Germline CDR1 and CDR2: SQVTM and ANQGSEA. The CDR3 coding sequence is TGCACCCCCAAGGCTGAAGCTTTCTTT. Encoded protein: CTPKAEAFF.

CDR3 in amino acids: CASSSWGGIQYF. CDR3 bases: TGTGCCAGCAGCTCGTGGGGGGGCATTCAGTACTTC. J is TRBJ2-4 and V is TRBV5-5, with 7 bases aligning to TRBD2. Germline V gene lookup returns CDR1 SGHKS and CDR2 YYEKEE (reference sequence). The CDR3 sequence is 12 residues long. V was clipped by 3 bases and J by 9 bases; unmatched bases: 3.

This clonotype was seen only a few times. V usage is TRBV20-1 and J usage is TRBJ1-2, with D tentatively TRBD1 (5 bases). The CDR3 loop spans 14 amino acids. The V end was cut by 0 bases, the J end by 5 bases, with 13 bases between. Germline CDR1 reads DFQATT; CDR2 reads SNEGSKA (reference sequence). The CDR3 protein is CSARDGASPYGYTF. Written as DNA, the CDR3 is TGCAGTGCTAGAGATGGGGCCAGTCCTTATGGCTACACCTTC.

This chain uses TRBV20-1 with TRBJ1-5; no clear D gene. The CDR3 loop spans 16 amino acids. Per the germline V gene, CDR1 is DFQATT and CDR2 is SNEGSKA (reference sequence). V dropped 1 base and J dropped 2 bases, with 15 bases sitting between them. CDR3 protein: CSARGAGRTGNQPQHF. The CDR3 nucleotides are TGCAGTGCTAGAGGGGCTGGTAGGACGGGCAATCAGCCCCAGCATTTT.

At least ten counts were recorded for this clonotype. This chain joins TRBV30 and TRBJ2-5; D is ambiguous. V was shortened by 0 bases and J by 3 bases, with 5 bases between the two germline ends. The V gene's germline CDR1 is GTSNPN and CDR2 SVGIG (reference sequence). The CDR3 consists of 12 residues. CDR3 in DNA: TGTGCCTGGAGTGTAGTGAAAGAGACCCAGTACTTC. Translating gives CAWSVVKETQYF.

This clonotype appeared a single time. A read error is likely here: a far larger clone is one base away. The rearrangement links TRBV5-4 to TRBJ1-1; 7 bases fit TRBD1. CDR1 and CDR2 from the germline V gene are SGHNT and YYREEE (reference sequence). This CDR3 has 14 residues. CDR3 coding DNA: TGTGCCAGCAGTTTACCGGGACAGAACGCTGAAGCTTTCTTT. Protein sequence: CASSLPGQNAEAFF. The full variable domain, with the rest looked up from reference TRBV5-4 and TRBJ1-1, is ETGVTQSPTHLIKTRGQQVTLRCSSQSGHNTVSWYQQALGQGPQFIFQYYREEENGRGNFPPRFSGLQFPNYSSELNVNALELDDSALYLCASSLPGQNAEAFFGQGTRLTVV.

This clonotype has only a few counts. This chain joins TRBV7-3 and TRBJ2-2; D perhaps matches TRBD2 (5 bases). The V end was cut by 3 bases, the J end by 4 bases, with 9 bases between. Germline values: CDR1 SGHTA, CDR2 FQGTGA. This CDR3 has 14 residues. The DNA of the CDR3 is TGTGCCAGCAGCTTGAGCGGATTCACCGGGGAGCTGTTTTTT. Its protein is CASSLSGFTGELFF.

The V call is TRBV2, the J call TRBJ2-4; tentatively, D is TRBD2 (5 bases). CDR1 SNHLY and CDR2 FYNNEI come from the germline V gene. V dropped 8 bases and J dropped 0 bases, with 11 bases sitting between them. This CDR3 contains 14 residues. The CDR3 here is CASGEGTAKNIQYF. CDR3 coding DNA: TGTGCCAGCGGAGAGGGAACAGCCAAAAACATTCAGTACTTC. Full variable domain (missing parts from reference TRBV2 and TRBJ2-4): EPEVTQTPSHQVTQMGQEVILRCVPISNHLYFYWYRQILGQKVEFLVSFYNNEISEKSEIFDDQFSVERPDGSNFTLKIRSTKLEDSAMYFCASGEGTAKNIQYFGAGTRLSVL.

The chain couples TRBV6-2 or TRBV6-3 to TRBJ1-1; possibly TRBD1 for D (6 bases). Germline CDR1 MNHEY, CDR2 SVGEGT. The CDR3 length is 15 residues. Trimming removed 2 bases from V and 4 bases from J, with 14 bases in between. Written as DNA, the CDR3 is TGTGCCAGCAGTTACGCACAGGGTTGGGCCACTGAAGCTTTCTTT. Its translation is CASSYAQGWATEAFF.

This clonotype appeared a few times. The V gene is TRBV6-1, the J gene TRBJ1-2, with D perhaps TRBD1 (5 bases). The germline V gene has CDR1 MNHNS and CDR2 SASEGT. V was trimmed by 6 bases and J by 2 bases, leaving 13 bases between them. This CDR3 region has 14 residues. Here the CDR3 reads CASRNGTANYGYTF. CDR3 nucleotides: TGTGCCAGCAGGAACGGGACGGCGAACTATGGCTACACCTTC.